The 10 T cell receptor beta chains reported below all come from one sample, sequenced in a study of long-term antiretroviral therapy in people with HIV. The authors ran the immunoSEQ assay, v3.0, at survey level. The data were produced by immunoSEQ multiplex PCR, yet TCRdb's version contains in-frame clones alone and is incomplete. In the table there are under 12,000 clones, roughly 79% of which are singletons. The sample here was unsorted PBMCs, taken at the start of antiretroviral therapy, before treatment. The origin of the receptors is a man younger than 40 with HIV.

The chain is built from TRBV7-8 and TRBJ1-1, with no clear D. The V end lost 5 bases, the J end lost 0 bases, and 10 bases lay between the germline ends. The CDR3 loop spans 14 amino acids. CDR1 and CDR2 (germline): SGHVS, FQNEAQ. The DNA of the CDR3 is TGTGCCAGCAGCCGACTACTAGTGAACACTGAAGCTTTCTTT. It codes for CASSRLLVNTEAFF.

The V call is TRBV6-1, the J call TRBJ2-3, with D tentatively TRBD1 (8 bases). V shed 6 bases and J shed 4 bases, with 17 bases lying between them. The V gene's germline CDR1 is MNHNS and CDR2 SASEGT. The CDR3 has 15 residues. The CDR3 DNA reads as TGTGCCAGCAGCCTAACAGGGGGAGGGGCAGATACGCAGTATTTT. It translates to CASSLTGGGADTQYF.

V and J are TRBV7-9 and TRBJ2-5; D is uncertain. There are 14 residues in the CDR3. Trimming left V 1 base short and J 1 base short, with 7 bases between. Germline CDR1 is SEHNR and CDR2 is FQNEAQ (reference sequence). Here the CDR3 reads CASSLGKIQETQYF. Written as DNA, the CDR3 is TGTGCCAGCAGCTTAGGTAAAATCCAAGAGACCCAGTACTTC.

This rearrangement joins TRBV4-1 to TRBJ2-1; 10 bases line up with TRBD2. CDR3 size: 16 residues. Germline-derived CDR1 and CDR2 are MGHRA and YSYEKL. Losses at the gene ends were 4 bases for V and 6 bases for J; bases not matched to a gene: 9. CDR3 coding DNA: TGCGCCAGCAGCCTTCGGGCAGCGGGAGGGTTCAATGAGCAGTTCTTC. Translated: CASSLRAAGGFNEQFF.

The chain is built from TRBV5-1 and TRBJ2-1; D gene unclear. The germline V gene has CDR1 SGHRS and CDR2 YFSETQ. This CDR3 region has 15 residues. Trimming pared 0 bases from V and 0 bases from J, leaving 7 bases between. The CDR3 sequence is CASSLAYHSYNEQFF. Written as DNA, the CDR3 is TGCGCCAGCAGCTTGGCCTATCACTCCTACAATGAGCAGTTCTTC.

The chain recombines TRBV9 with TRBJ2-5; perhaps TRBD1 as D (5 bases). The CDR3 runs to 14 residues. Germline V gene lookup returns CDR1 SGDLS and CDR2 YYNGEE. Between the trimmed V and J ends, which lost 4 bases and 5 bases, there was a span of 15 bases. CDR3 residues: CASSQDGAGETQYF. The CDR3 DNA is TGTGCCAGCAGCCAAGATGGGGCCGGGGAGACCCAGTACTTC. The entire variable domain, with the rest obtained from reference TRBV9 and TRBJ2-5, is as follows: DSGVTQTPKHLITATGQRVTLRCSPRSGDLSVYWYQQSLDQGLQFLIQYYNGEERAKGNILERFSAQQFPDLHSELNLSSLELGDSALYFCASSQDGAGETQYFGPGTRLLVL.

The gene calls are TRBV6-4 and TRBJ1-2; D ambiguous. The CDR3 has 12 amino acids. Germline-derived CDR1 and CDR2 are MRHNA and SNTAGT. V was pared by 3 bases and J by 3 bases, with 5 bases between. The DNA of the CDR3 is TGTGCCAGCAGTGATGGACACTATGGCTACACCTTC. It codes for CASSDGHYGYTF.

The chain joins TRBV19 to TRBJ2-7; D gene uncertain. Germline V lookup: CDR1 LNHDA, CDR2 SQIVND (reference sequence). V was trimmed by 5 bases and J by 3 bases, leaving 5 bases between them. This CDR3 is 11 amino acids long. CDR3 coding DNA: TGTGCCAGTAGTCGCGGCTACGAGCAGTACTTC. It yields the protein CASSRGYEQYF.

This chain links TRBV5-5 with TRBJ1-5; 7 bases are shared with TRBD1. The ends lost 0 bases at V and 4 bases at J; junction bases unmatched: 10. The CDR3 spans 17 residues. The germline V gene has CDR1 SGHKS and CDR2 YYEKEE (reference sequence). The CDR3 bases are TGTGCCAGCAGCTTGGCCGTAGACAGGGTTGGGAATCAGCCCCAGCATTTT. This encodes CASSLAVDRVGNQPQHF.

This chain uses TRBV4-2 with TRBJ1-2; weak D call: TRBD1 (5 bases). Trimming cost V 0 bases and J 8 bases, with 16 bases left between them. The CDR3 has 15 amino acids. Germline V CDR1 and CDR2: LGHNA, YNFKEQ. The CDR3 DNA follows: TGTGCCAGCAGCCAAGAAGAAGGCCAGGGAAAAGGCTACACCTTC. Encoded protein: CASSQEEGQGKGYTF.